This T cell receptor beta chain was sequenced during a study of T cells in Graves' hyperthyroidism and ophthalmopathy. Study-level points and caveats: Ophthalmopathy got predicted by the model a median about 6.5 months before its onset. Most clonotypes expanded in thyroid above 0.001 were likewise present in blood.

Using RNA transcripts as the source, TCR beta CDR3 regions were amplified. Researchers ran a first-round RT-PCR on the TCR CDR3 using the HTBI primer set. TCRdb re-called the multiplex PCR reads through MiXCR, storing one row per CDR3 protein. The table includes hundreds of thousands of distinct CDR3 sequences, nearly 20% detected once. This clonotype was detected a few times. The antigen remains unidentified. Diagnoses were established using clinical symptoms, serum thyroxine and TRAb, thyroid ultrasound and orbital computed tomography. CDR3 length: 14 amino acids. Germline values: CDR1 SEHNR, CDR2 FQNEAQ (reference sequence). V gave up 6 bases and J gave up 4 bases, with 13 bases separating them.

This receptor was identified in a man in his forties or fifties with Graves' ophthalmopathy. The chain carries TRBV7-9 and TRBJ2-1, with D tentatively TRBD2 (6 bases). Material: blood. CDR3 in amino acids: CASRLGTPYNEQFF. The CDR3 nucleotides are TGTGCCAGCAGACTCGGGACTCCGTACAATGAGCAGTTCTTC. Filled out from reference TRBV7-9 and TRBJ2-1, the complete variable domain reads DTGVSQNPRHKITKRGQNVTFRCDPISEHNRLYWYRQTLGQGPEFLTYFQNEAQLEKSRLLSDRFSAERPKGSFSTLEIQRTEQGDSAMYLCASRLGTPYNEQFFGPGTRLTVL.